This TCR beta chain was sequenced during a study of kidney transplant recipient with SARS-CoV-2 infection. CDR3 size: 14 residues. Trimming cost V 2 bases and J 2 bases; bases outside gene matches: 3. Germline CDR1 reads SGHRS; CDR2 reads YFSETQ. This clonotype was picked up many times. From the reads, TCRdb called clonotypes with MiXCR, one entry per CDR3 protein. The profile covers about 250,000 distinct CDR3 sequences, with less than 35% appearing a single time and less than 8.5% taken by the ten largest. The source is a male patient aged 25 to 39 who had COVID-19 and was a kidney transplant recipient. Part of the T cell pool may stem from the graft donor. The source was a blood sample, collected at baseline and on day 111 from a kidney transplant recipient. The rearrangement links TRBV5-1 to TRBJ2-7, with 8 bases aligning to TRBD2. The CDR3 DNA is TGCGCCAGCAGCTTAGGACTAGCCCCCTACGAGCAGTACTTC. It codes for CASSLGLAPYEQYF.